The 9 T cell receptor beta chains in this list originate from one sample, sequenced in a study of T-cell reconstitution after alpha-beta-depleted transplantation in children. Unique molecular identifiers were used in preparing the TCRbeta library. TCRdb analysed the PCR reads with MiXCR anew, one entry per CDR3 protein. The data show some 200,000 distinct CDR3 sequences, about 8.4% seen once. The source material was PBMCs, mostly from graft donor cells, sampled 360 days after TCRalphabeta/CD19-depleted stem cell transplant. Receptor source: a male patient aged 2-9 years who had a stem cell transplant for acute myeloid leukemia, so the T cells may come from the graft donor.

This clonotype was recorded many times. V gene TRBV7-2 combines with J gene TRBJ1-6; 7 bases agree with TRBD1. The CDR3 spans 16 residues. V lost 2 bases, J lost 0 bases, and 1 base stayed unmatched. CDR1 SGHTA and CDR2 FQGNSA come from the germline V gene. The CDR3 DNA sequence: TGTGCCAGCAGCTTACGGGACAGCTCCTATAATTCACCCCTCCACTTT. This translates into CASSLRDSSYNSPLHF.

This clonotype has only a few counts. The chain links TRBV6-5 to TRBJ1-1, with D maybe TRBD1 (6 bases). This CDR3 region has 16 residues. The germline CDR1 and CDR2 sequences are MNHEY and SVGAGI. V dropped 2 bases and J dropped 2 bases, with 15 bases sitting between them. In DNA, the CDR3 is TGTGCCAGCAGTTACAGTCGAGGGGGACCTAACACTGAAGCTTTCTTT. Amino acids: CASSYSRGGPNTEAFF.

A few counts support this clonotype. This chain connects TRBV12-3 or TRBV12-4 to TRBJ2-5; D not certain. CDR3 length equals 14 residues. Trimming cost V 3 bases and J 4 bases, with 12 bases left between them. For the CDR3, the DNA is TGTGCCAGCAGTTTCCACTCGATAGGAGAGACCCAGTACTTC. Its protein product is CASSFHSIGETQYF.

V and J are TRBV5-1 and TRBJ2-4; D perhaps matches TRBD2 (6 bases). The CDR3 sequence is 14 residues long. Trimming took off 5 bases at V and 1 base at J, with 10 bases between the two ends. Germline loops: CDR1 SGHRS, CDR2 YFSETQ. This chain's CDR3 is CASSSGGAKNIQYF. CDR3 DNA sequence: TGCGCCAGCAGTTCCGGGGGTGCCAAAAACATTCAGTACTTC.

The table lists this clonotype with many counts. J is TRBJ2-1 and V is TRBV7-6; unclear D gene. V was cut by 1 base and J by 2 bases, with 3 bases left in between. The germline V gene encodes CDR1 SGHVS and CDR2 FNYEAQ. The CDR3 has 13 amino acids. The CDR3 DNA follows: TGTGCCAGCAGCTTAGGAGCCTACAATGAGCAGTTCTTC. Translated, it gives CASSLGAYNEQFF.

The V gene is TRBV7-8, the J gene TRBJ1-3; no reliable D call. CDR3 size: 16 residues. Trimming took 0 bases from V and 4 from J, leaving 13 bases between them. Germline CDR1 SGHVS, CDR2 FQNEAQ. Here the CDR3 reads CASSLAASGTGNTIYF. CDR3 coding DNA: TGTGCCAGCAGCTTAGCGGCGTCTGGAACCGGAAACACCATATATTTT. Based on the CDR3 plus reference TRBV7-8 and TRBJ1-3, the full variable domain is GAGVSQSPRYKVAKRGQDVALRCDPISGHVSLFWYQQALGQGPEFLTYFQNEAQLDKSGLPSDRFFAERPEGSVSTLKIQRTQQEDSAVYLCASSLAASGTGNTIYFGEGSWLTVV.

This clonotype was found once. The CDR3 region has the DNA TGTGCCATCAGTGATGGTCTGGGGTCCTACGAGCAGTACTTC. It yields the protein CAISDGLGSYEQYF. The V gene is TRBV10-3, the J gene TRBJ2-7; no reliable D call. The germline CDR1 and CDR2 sequences are ENHRY and SYGVKD. This CDR3 contains 14 residues. V gave up 3 bases and J gave up 1 base, with 10 bases separating them.

This clonotype was detected ten times or more. The rearrangement links TRBV20-1 to TRBJ2-6, with D unresolved. This CDR3 has 13 amino acids. Germline values: CDR1 DFQATT, CDR2 SNEGSKA (reference sequence). V was trimmed by 5 bases and J by 0 bases, leaving 5 bases between them. CDR3 sequence (DNA): TGCAGTGCTTCCCCCTCTGGGGCCAACGTCCTGACTTTC. It encodes CSASPSGANVLTF.

This sequence joins TRBV7-9 and TRBJ2-2; TRBD1 matches at 8 bases. V gave up 0 bases and J gave up 3 bases; unmatched junction bases: 6. The CDR3 is made up of 17 amino acids. Germline V gene data show CDR1 as SEHNR and CDR2 as FQNEAQ (reference sequence). The CDR3 region has the DNA TGTGCCAGCAGCTTAGCGCGTGGACAGGGTTACACCGGGGAGCTGTTTTTT. Translation gives CASSLARGQGYTGELFF.